This T cell receptor (beta chain) was captured in a study of T cells after yellow fever vaccination. About this clonotype: Its target is not known.

This CDR3 is 13 amino acids long. The germline V and J ends were trimmed by 1 base and 6 bases, with 10 bases remaining between them. Germline CDR1 is GTSNPN and CDR2 is SVGIG (reference sequence). Overall study findings and caveats: Subsequent booster samples again held most clones from primary vaccination (just under 98% CD4, just under 90% CD8). Weaker in magnitude, the secondary response showed a faster peak on day 5 versus 15. Contamination by abundant bulk-population clonotypes could be present in FACS-sorted repertoires.

By 5'RACE template switching, TCR cDNA was produced, with a universal primer site and UMIs added in the process. TCRdb ran MiXCR on the 5' RACE reads and lists one entry per CDR3 protein. This sample carries more than 350,000 distinct CDR3 sequences, around 10% of them seen once, and the ten largest clones take less than 20%. The starting material was PBMCs, obtained on the day of the first yellow fever vaccination. The sequence was collected from a man younger than 30 who received the YFV17D yellow fever vaccine. The gene calls are TRBV30 and TRBJ1-5; D possibly corresponds to TRBD1 (5 bases). CDR3 amino acids: CAWSGGTGQPQHF. CDR3 DNA sequence: TGTGCCTGGAGTGGGGGGACTGGTCAGCCCCAGCATTTT. Filled out from reference TRBV30 and TRBJ1-5, the complete variable domain reads SQTIHQWPATLVQPVGSPLSLECTVEGTSNPNLYWYRQAAGRGLQLLFYSVGIGQISSEVPQNLSASRPQDRQFILSSKKLLLSDSGFYLCAWSGGTGQPQHFGDGTRLSIL.